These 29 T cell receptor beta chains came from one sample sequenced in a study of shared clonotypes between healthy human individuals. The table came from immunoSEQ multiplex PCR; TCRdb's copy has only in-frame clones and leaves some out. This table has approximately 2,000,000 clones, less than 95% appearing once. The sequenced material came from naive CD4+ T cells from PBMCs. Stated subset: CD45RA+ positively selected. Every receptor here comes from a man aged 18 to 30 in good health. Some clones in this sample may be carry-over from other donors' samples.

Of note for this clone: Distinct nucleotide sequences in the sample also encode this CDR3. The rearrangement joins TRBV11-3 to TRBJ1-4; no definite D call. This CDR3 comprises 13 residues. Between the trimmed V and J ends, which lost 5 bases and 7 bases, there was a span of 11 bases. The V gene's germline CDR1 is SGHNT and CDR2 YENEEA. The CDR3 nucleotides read TGTGCCAGCAGCCTACGGACGGGTGAAAAACTGTTTTTT. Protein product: CASSLRTGEKLFF.

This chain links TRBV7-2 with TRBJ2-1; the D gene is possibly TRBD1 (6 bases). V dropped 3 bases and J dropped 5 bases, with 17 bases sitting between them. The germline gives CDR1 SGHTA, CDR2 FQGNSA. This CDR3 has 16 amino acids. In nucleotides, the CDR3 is TGTGCCAGCAGCTTTCGACAGGCCATATACCACAATGAGCAGTTCTTC. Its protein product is CASSFRQAIYHNEQFF.

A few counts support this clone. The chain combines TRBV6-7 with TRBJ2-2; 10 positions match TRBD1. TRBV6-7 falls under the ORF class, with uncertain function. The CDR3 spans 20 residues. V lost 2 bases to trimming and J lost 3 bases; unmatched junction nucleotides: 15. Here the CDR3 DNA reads TGTGCCAGCAGTTACACCCCCGGTCGTGACAGGGGGCCAGACACCGGGGAGCTGTTTTTT. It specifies CASSYTPGRDRGPDTGELFF.

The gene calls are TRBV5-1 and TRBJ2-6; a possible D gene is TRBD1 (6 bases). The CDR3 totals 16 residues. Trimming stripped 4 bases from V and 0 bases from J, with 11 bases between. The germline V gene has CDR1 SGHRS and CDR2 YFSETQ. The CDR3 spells CASSMTGNSGANVLTF. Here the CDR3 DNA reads TGCGCCAGCAGCATGACAGGCAACTCTGGGGCCAACGTCCTGACTTTC.

CDR3 in DNA: TGCGCCAGCAGCTTGGACGTTCAAGTTAGTAGGTCTAGTAAAAATGAGCAGTTCTTC. It is translated as CASSLDVQVSRSSKNEQFF. The rearrangement uses TRBV5-1 and TRBJ2-1, with D unresolved. The V gene's germline CDR1 is SGHRS and CDR2 YFSETQ. This CDR3 region has 19 residues. Trimming took 0 bases from V and 7 from J, leaving 26 bases between them.

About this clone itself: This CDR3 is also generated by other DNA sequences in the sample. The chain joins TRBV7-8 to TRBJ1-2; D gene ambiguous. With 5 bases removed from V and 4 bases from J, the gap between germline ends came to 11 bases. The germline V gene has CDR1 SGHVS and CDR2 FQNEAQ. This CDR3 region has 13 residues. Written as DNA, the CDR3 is TGTGCCAGCAGCCCAGACCGGGGCTATGGCTACACCTTC. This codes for CASSPDRGYGYTF.

CDR3 sequence (DNA): TGTGCCAGCAGGCAGACCGGGACAGGGGTCCGGGGTGAGCAGTTCTTC. Its protein is CASRQTGTGVRGEQFF. The chain combines TRBV6-6 with TRBJ2-1, with 10 bases matching TRBD1. CDR1 and CDR2 from the germline V gene are MNHNY and SVGAGI (reference sequence). The V gene end was trimmed by 6 bases and the J gene end by 9 bases; junction bases not matched to a gene: 14. The CDR3 sequence is 16 residues long.

This CDR3 is CASSPHNAVNHEQYF. The DNA of the CDR3 is TGTGCCAGCAGCCCCCACAACGCAGTCAACCACGAGCAGTACTTC. The genes are TRBV28 and TRBJ2-5; D uncertain. The end of the DNA fits TRBJ2-7 better, so the J call may be wrong. Germline assignment: CDR1 MDHEN and CDR2 SYDVKM. The CDR3 spans 15 residues.

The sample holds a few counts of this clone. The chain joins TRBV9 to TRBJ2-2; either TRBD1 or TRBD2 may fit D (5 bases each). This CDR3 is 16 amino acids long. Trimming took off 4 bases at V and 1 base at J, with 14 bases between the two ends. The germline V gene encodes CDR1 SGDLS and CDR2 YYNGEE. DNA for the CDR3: TGTGCCAGCAGCCCCCGCACGGGGCGGAACACCGGGGAGCTGTTTTTT. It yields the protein CASSPRTGRNTGELFF.

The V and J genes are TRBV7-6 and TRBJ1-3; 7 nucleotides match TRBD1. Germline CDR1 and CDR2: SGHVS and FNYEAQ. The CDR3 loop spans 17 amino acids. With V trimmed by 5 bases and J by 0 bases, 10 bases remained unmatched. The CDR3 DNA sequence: TGTGCCAGCAGCCTTCTCGGGACAGCGAGCTCTGGAAACACCATATATTTT. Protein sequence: CASSLLGTASSGNTIYF.

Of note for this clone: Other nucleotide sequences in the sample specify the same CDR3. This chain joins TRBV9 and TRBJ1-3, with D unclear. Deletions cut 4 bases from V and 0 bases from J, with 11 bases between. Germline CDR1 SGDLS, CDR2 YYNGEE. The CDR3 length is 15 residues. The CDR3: CASSPRGGSGNTIYF. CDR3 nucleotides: TGTGCCAGCAGCCCTCGGGGAGGCTCTGGAAACACCATATATTTT.

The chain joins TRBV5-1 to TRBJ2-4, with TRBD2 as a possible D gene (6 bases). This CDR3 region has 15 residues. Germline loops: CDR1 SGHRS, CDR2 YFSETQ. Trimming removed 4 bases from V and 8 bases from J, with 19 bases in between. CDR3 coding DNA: TGCGCCAGCAGCCCTACCACTAGCCCTGGGGACATTCAGTACTTC. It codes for CASSPTTSPGDIQYF.

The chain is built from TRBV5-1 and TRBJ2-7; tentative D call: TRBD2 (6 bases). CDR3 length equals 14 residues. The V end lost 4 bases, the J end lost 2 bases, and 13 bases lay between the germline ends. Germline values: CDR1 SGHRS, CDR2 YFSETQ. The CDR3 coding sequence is TGCGCCAGCAGCCCCGGGACTCAAACCTACGAGCAGTACTTC. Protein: CASSPGTQTYEQYF. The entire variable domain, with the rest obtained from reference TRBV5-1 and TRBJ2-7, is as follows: KAGVTQTPRYLIKTRGQQVTLSCSPISGHRSVSWYQQTPGQGLQFLFEYFSETQRNKGNFPGRFSGRQFSNSRSEMNVSTLELGDSALYLCASSPGTQTYEQYFGPGTRLTVT.

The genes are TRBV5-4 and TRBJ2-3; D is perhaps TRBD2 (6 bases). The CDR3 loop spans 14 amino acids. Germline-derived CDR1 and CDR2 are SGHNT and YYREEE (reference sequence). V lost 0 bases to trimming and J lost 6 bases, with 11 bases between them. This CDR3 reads CASSLVGGVDTQYF. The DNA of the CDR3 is TGTGCCAGCAGCTTGGTAGGAGGGGTGGATACGCAGTATTTT.

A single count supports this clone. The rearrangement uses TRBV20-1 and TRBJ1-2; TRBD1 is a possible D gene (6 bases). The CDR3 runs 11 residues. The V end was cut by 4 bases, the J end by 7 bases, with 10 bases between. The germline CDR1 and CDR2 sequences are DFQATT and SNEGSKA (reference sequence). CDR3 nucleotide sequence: TGCAGTGCTACCCGGACAGTTGGCTACACCTTC. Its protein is CSATRTVGYTF.

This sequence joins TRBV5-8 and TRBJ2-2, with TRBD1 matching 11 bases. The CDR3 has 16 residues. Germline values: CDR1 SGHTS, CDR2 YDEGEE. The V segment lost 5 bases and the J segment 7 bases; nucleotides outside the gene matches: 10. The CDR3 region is CASSTGQGALIGELFF. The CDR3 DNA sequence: TGTGCCAGCAGTACAGGACAGGGGGCGTTAATCGGGGAGCTGTTTTTT.

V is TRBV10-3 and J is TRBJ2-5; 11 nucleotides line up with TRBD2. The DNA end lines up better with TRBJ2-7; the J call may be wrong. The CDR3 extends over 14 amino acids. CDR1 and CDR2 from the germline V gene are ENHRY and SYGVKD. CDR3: CAISPSGRYDEQYF. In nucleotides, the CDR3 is TGTGCCATCAGCCCTAGCGGGAGGTACGACGAGCAGTACTTC.

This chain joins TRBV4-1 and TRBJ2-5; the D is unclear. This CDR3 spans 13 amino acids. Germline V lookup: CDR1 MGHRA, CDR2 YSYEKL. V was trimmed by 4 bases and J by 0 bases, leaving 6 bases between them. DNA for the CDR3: TGCGCCAGCAGCCTCGACAACCAAGAGACCCAGTACTTC. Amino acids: CASSLDNQETQYF.

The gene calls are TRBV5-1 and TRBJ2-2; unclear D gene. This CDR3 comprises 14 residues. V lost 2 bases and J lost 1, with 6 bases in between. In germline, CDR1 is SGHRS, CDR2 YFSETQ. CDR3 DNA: TGCGCCAGCAGCTTCCCCCAGAACACCGGGGAGCTGTTTTTT. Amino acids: CASSFPQNTGELFF.

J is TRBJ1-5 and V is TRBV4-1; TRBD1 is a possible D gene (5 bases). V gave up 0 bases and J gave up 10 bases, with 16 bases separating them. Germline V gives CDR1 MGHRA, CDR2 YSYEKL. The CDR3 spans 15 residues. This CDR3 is CASSQDRQGAFPQHF. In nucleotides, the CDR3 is TGCGCCAGCAGCCAAGATAGGCAGGGCGCATTCCCCCAGCATTTT.

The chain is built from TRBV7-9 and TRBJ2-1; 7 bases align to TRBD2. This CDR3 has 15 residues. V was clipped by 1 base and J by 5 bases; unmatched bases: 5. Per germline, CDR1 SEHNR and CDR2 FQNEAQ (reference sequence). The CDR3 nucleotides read TGTGCCAGCAGCTTAGGGCTAGCGGCAGACAATGAGCAGTTCTTC. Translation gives CASSLGLAADNEQFF.

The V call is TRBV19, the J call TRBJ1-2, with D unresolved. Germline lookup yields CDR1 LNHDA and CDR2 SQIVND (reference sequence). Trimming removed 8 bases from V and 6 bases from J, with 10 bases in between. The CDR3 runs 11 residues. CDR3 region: CASGSNHGYTF. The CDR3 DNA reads TGTGCCAGTGGATCCAACCATGGCTACACCTTC.

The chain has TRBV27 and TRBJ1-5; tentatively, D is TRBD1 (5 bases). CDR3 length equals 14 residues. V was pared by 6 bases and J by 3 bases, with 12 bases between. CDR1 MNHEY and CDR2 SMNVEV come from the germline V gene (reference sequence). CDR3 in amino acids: CASSLTVFNQPQHF. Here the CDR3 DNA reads TGTGCCAGCAGCCTGACAGTTTTCAATCAGCCCCAGCATTTT.

Here the CDR3 reads CASSYGRSPLHF. In nucleotides, the CDR3 is TGTGCCAGCAGTTATGGTCGATCACCCCTCCACTTT. This chain connects TRBV6-5 to TRBJ1-6; D is undetermined. Looked up from germline, CDR1 is MNHEY and CDR2 is SVGAGI. Trimming cost V 3 bases and J 10 bases, with 7 bases left between them. The CDR3 has 12 residues.

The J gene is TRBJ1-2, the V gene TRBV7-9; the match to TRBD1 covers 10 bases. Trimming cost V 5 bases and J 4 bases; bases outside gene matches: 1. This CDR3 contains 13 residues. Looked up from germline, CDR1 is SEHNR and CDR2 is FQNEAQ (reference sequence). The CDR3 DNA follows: TGTGCCAGCAGCCGACAGGGGGCCTATGGCTACACCTTC. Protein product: CASSRQGAYGYTF.

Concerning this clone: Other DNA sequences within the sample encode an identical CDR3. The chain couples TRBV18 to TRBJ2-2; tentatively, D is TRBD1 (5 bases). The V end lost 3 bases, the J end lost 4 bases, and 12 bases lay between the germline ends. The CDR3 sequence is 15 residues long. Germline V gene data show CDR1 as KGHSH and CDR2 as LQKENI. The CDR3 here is CASSPGQGITGELFF. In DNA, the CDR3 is TGTGCCAGCTCACCTGGCCAGGGTATCACCGGGGAGCTGTTTTTT.

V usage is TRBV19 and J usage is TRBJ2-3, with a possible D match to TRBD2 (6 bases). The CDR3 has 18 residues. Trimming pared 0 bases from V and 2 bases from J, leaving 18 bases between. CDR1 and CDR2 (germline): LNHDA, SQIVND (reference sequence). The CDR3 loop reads CASSIDSVAGPSTDTQYF. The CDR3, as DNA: TGTGCCAGTAGTATAGATTCCGTGGCGGGGCCCTCCACAGATACGCAGTATTTT.

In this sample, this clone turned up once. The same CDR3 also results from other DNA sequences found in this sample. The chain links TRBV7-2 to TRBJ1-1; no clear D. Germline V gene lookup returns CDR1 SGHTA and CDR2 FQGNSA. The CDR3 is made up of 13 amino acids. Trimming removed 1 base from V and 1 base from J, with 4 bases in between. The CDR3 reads CASSLDQNTEAFF. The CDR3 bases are TGTGCCAGCAGCTTAGACCAGAACACTGAAGCTTTCTTT.

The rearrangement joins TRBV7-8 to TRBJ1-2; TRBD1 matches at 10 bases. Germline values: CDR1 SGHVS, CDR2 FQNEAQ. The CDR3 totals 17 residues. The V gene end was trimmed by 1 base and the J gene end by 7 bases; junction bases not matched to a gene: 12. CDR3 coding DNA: TGTGCCAGCAGCTTAGGAGGTGGGCGACAGGGGGCGTTTGGCTACACCTTC. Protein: CASSLGGGRQGAFGYTF.